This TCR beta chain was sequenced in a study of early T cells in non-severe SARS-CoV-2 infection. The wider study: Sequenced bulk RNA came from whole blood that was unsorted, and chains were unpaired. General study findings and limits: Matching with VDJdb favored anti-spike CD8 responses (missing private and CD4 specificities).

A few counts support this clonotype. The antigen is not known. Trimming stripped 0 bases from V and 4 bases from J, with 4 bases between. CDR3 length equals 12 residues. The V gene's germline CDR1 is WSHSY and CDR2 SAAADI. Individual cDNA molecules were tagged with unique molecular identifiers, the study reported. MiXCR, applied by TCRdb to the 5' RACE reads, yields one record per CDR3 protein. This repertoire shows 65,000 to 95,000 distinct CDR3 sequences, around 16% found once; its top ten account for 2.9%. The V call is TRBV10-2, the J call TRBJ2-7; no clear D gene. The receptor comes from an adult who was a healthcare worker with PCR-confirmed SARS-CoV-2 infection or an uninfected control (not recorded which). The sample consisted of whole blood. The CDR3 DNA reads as TGCGCCAGCAGTGAGTCGGGATACGAGCAGTACTTC. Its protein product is CASSESGYEQYF.